This T cell receptor beta chain appears in the sequencing data of a study of immune evolution from preneoplasia to lung adenocarcinoma. As concerns this clone: The antigen remains unidentified.

General observations from the study: Highest clonality occurred in KRAS-mutant, not EGFR-mutant or double wild-type, nodules. From normal lung to invasive adenocarcinoma, top clone frequencies appeared to decrease.

Sequencing used immunoSEQ multiplex PCR; TCRdb keeps in-frame clones, though not all of them. This table has approximately 7,300 clones, over 55% appearing once. Trimming removed 3 bases from V and 4 bases from J, with 19 bases in between. CDR3 size: 18 residues. Germline lookup yields CDR1 SGHVS and CDR2 FQNEAQ. Sequencing was carried out using FFPE lung adenocarcinoma in situ tissue. The TCR originated in a donor at least 70 years old with lung adenocarcinoma. Some clones in this sample may be carry-over from other donors' samples. The V call is TRBV7-8, the J call TRBJ1-6; no definite D call. The CDR3 sequence is CASSFGRPAGGYNSPLHF. CDR3 sequence (DNA): TGTGCCAGCAGCTTCGGTCGTCCGGCAGGCGGGTATAATTCACCCCTCCACTTT.